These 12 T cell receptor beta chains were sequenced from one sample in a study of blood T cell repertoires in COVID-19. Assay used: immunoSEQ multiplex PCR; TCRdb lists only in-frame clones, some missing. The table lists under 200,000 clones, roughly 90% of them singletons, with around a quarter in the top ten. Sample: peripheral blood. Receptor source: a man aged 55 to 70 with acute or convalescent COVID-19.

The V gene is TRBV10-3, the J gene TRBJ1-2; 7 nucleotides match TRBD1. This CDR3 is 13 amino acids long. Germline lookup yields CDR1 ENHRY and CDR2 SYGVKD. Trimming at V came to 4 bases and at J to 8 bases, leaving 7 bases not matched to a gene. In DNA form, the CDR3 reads TGTGCCATCAGTGGGGAAACAGGGGTGGGCTACACCTTC. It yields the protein CAISGETGVGYTF.

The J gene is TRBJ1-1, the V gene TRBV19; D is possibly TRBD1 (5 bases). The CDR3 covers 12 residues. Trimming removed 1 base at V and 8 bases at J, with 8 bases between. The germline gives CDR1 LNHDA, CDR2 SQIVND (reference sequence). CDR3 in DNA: TGTGCCAGTAGTATAGCCGCAGGGGAAGCTTTCTTT. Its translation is CASSIAAGEAFF.

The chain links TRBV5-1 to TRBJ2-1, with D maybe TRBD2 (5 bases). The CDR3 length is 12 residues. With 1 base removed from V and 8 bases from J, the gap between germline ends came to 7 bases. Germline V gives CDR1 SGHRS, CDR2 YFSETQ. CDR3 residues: CASSLSRDEQFF. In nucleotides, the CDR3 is TGCGCCAGCAGCTTGTCGCGGGATGAGCAGTTCTTC.

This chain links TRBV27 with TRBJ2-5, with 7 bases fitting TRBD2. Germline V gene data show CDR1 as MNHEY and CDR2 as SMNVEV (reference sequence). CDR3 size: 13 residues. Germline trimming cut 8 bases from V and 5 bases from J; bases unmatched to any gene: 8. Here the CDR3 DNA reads TGTGCCAGCTGGAACGGGGGGTTGGAGACCCAGTACTTC. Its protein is CASWNGGLETQYF.

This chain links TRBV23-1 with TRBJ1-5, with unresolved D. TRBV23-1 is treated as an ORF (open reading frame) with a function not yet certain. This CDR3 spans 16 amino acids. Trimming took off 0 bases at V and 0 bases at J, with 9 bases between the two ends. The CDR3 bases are TGCGCCAGCAGTCAATCGCACTCATATAGCAATCAGCCCCAGCATTTT. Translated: CASSQSHSYSNQPQHF.

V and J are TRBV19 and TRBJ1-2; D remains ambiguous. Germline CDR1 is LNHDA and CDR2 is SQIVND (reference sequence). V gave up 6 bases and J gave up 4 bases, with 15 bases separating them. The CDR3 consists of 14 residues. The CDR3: CASSLRSSGYGYTF. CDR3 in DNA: TGTGCCAGTAGCCTTAGATCATCGGGCTATGGCTACACCTTC.

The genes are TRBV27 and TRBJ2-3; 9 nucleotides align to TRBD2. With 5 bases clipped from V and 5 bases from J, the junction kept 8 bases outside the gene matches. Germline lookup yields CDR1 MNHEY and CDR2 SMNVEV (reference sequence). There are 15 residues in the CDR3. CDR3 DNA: TGTGCCAGCAGTGGACTAGCGAGGGTTCTAGATACGCAGTATTTT. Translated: CASSGLARVLDTQYF.

CDR3 sequence: CASSLGPDNEQFF. The CDR3 coding sequence is TGTGCCAGCAGCTTAGGTCCTGACAATGAGCAGTTCTTC. The rearrangement links TRBV7-2 to TRBJ2-1, with D hard to call. This CDR3 contains 13 residues. Germline V gives CDR1 SGHTA, CDR2 FQGNSA. V was cut by 1 base and J by 5 bases, with 6 bases left in between.

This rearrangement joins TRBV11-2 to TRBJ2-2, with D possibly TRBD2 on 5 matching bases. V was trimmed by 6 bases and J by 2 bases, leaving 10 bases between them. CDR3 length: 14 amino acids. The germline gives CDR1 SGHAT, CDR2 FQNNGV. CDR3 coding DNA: TGTGCCAGCAGGAGGGATTTAAACACCGGGGAGCTGTTTTTT. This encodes CASRRDLNTGELFF. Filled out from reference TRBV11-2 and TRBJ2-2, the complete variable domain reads EAGVAQSPRYKIIEKRQSVAFWCNPISGHATLYWYQQILGQGPKLLIQFQNNGVVDDSQLPKDRFSAERLKGVDSTLKIQPAKLEDSAVYLCASRRDLNTGELFFGEGSRLTVL.

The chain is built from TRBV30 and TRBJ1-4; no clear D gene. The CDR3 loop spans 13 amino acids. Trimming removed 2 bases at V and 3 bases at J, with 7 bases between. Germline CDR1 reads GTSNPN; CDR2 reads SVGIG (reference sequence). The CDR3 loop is CAWSPISNEKLFF. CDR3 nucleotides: TGTGCCTGGAGTCCCATTTCTAATGAAAAACTGTTTTTT. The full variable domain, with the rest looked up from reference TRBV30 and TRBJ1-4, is SQTIHQWPATLVQPVGSPLSLECTVEGTSNPNLYWYRQAAGRGLQLLFYSVGIGQISSEVPQNLSASRPQDRQFILSSKKLLLSDSGFYLCAWSPISNEKLFFGSGTQLSVL.

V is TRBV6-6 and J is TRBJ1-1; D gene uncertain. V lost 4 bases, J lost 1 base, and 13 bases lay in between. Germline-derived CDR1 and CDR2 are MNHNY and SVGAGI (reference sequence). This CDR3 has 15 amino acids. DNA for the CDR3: TGTGCCAGCAGTTCCCCTCGGGGTGGGAACACTGAAGCTTTCTTT. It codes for CASSSPRGGNTEAFF.

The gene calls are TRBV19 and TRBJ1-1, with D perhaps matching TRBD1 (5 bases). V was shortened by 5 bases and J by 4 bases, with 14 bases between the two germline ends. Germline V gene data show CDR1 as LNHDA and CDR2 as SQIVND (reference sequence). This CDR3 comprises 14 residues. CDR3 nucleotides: TGTGCCAGTAGTTCATACGGGGGGGGCACTGAAGCTTTCTTT. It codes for CASSSYGGGTEAFF.